What follows describes a single TCR beta chain. CDR1 is SGHRS and CDR2 is YFSETQ in the germline V gene. This CDR3 is 15 amino acids long. J gave up 4 bases and V 4 bases, and 10 bases lay outside the gene matches. Using immunoSEQ multiplex PCR, the repertoire was profiled, and TCRdb retains in-frame clones only, with some absent. The table lists about 200,000 clones, around 92% of them singletons. This specimen comes from a study of blood T cell repertoires in COVID-19. The receptor was derived from a woman in her late teens or twenties who had recovered from COVID-19. Material for sequencing was PBMCs or T cells enriched from blood (not recorded which). The chain joins TRBV5-1 to TRBJ1-2, with TRBD1 matching 7 bases. Here the CDR3 DNA reads TGCGCCAGCAGCCCCGACAGGGCACGGCTCTATGGCTACACCTTC. This gives the protein CASSPDRARLYGYTF.